A single sample gave rise to the 26 T cell receptor beta chains below, sequenced in a study of T-cell memory formation after mild COVID-19. Each CDR3 protein is one row after TCRdb ran MiXCR on the 5' RACE reads. The sample holds approximately 490,000 distinct CDR3 sequences, roughly 22% seen once. Sample: PBMCs or a T cell subset sorted from them (not recorded which). Receptor source: an adult woman who had mild COVID-19 (a few samples of this study predate the infection). Cell type and time point are not known.

This chain connects TRBV20-1 to TRBJ1-2; 7 bases map to TRBD1. The CDR3 has 15 residues. CDR1 and CDR2 from the germline V gene are DFQATT and SNEGSKA (reference sequence). Germline trimming cut 3 bases from V and 2 bases from J; bases unmatched to any gene: 9. The CDR3 sequence is CSARDPGTANYGYTF. The CDR3 nucleotides are TGCAGTGCTAGGGATCCCGGGACAGCAAACTATGGCTACACCTTC.

The chain links TRBV5-4 to TRBJ2-5, with TRBD2 identical over 7 bases. The ends lost 1 base at V and 2 bases at J; junction bases unmatched: 5. Germline loops: CDR1 SGHNT, CDR2 YYREEE (reference sequence). This CDR3 has 15 residues. CDR3 nucleotide sequence: TGTGCCAGCAGCTTGATCTCTAGCGGACAAGAGACCCAGTACTTC. Translated, it gives CASSLISSGQETQYF.

CDR3 sequence reads: CASTSSGLSYEQYF. The CDR3 DNA reads as TGTGCCAGTACATCGAGTGGCCTCTCCTACGAGCAGTACTTC. This chain links TRBV19 with TRBJ2-7, with D unresolved. Germline CDR1 and CDR2: LNHDA and SQIVND (reference sequence). V dropped 7 bases and J dropped 0 bases, with 13 bases sitting between them. This CDR3 is 14 amino acids long.

The CDR3 region has the DNA TGTGCCAGCAGCCTGGGGCGGGGGATCTACGAGCAGTACTTC. Residues: CASSLGRGIYEQYF. The V call is TRBV14, the J call TRBJ2-7; 7 positions agree with TRBD2. The V gene end was trimmed by 4 bases and the J gene end by 3 bases; junction bases not matched to a gene: 6. The CDR3 consists of 14 residues. Germline V gene data show CDR1 as SGHDN and CDR2 as FVKESK.

The chain combines TRBV20-1 with TRBJ2-1, with D maybe TRBD1 (5 bases). Per germline, CDR1 DFQATT and CDR2 SNEGSKA (reference sequence). The CDR3 covers 15 residues. With 3 bases removed from V and 6 bases from J, the gap between germline ends came to 18 bases. This CDR3 is CSASAKGVTPNEQFF. The CDR3 DNA follows: TGCAGTGCTAGTGCGAAAGGGGTCACCCCCAATGAGCAGTTCTTC.

This clonotype came up many times. The chain couples TRBV4-1 to TRBJ1-5, with a weak D call TRBD1 (5 bases). The CDR3 spans 15 residues. Germline CDR1 and CDR2: MGHRA and YSYEKL. Between the trimmed V and J ends, which lost 4 bases and 6 bases, there was a span of 16 bases. CDR3 nucleotides: TGCGCCAGCAGCCCTATCGAGGGCGGGGGTCAGCCCCAGCATTTT. Translating it yields CASSPIEGGGQPQHF.

The chain has TRBV6-5 and TRBJ2-1; no reliable D call. The CDR3 runs 15 residues. Trimming cost V 5 bases and J 0 bases, with 11 bases left between them. From germline, CDR1 is MNHEY and CDR2 SVGAGI. This chain's CDR3 is CASSPYESSYNEQFF. Written as DNA, the CDR3 is TGTGCCAGCAGTCCCTACGAGAGCTCCTACAATGAGCAGTTCTTC.

The J gene is TRBJ2-3, the V gene TRBV24-1, with 11 bases identical to TRBD1. CDR1 KGHDR and CDR2 SFDVKD come from the germline V gene. V shed 4 bases, J shed 0 bases, and the junction held 8 bases outside the gene matches. The CDR3 is 18 residues long. CDR3 region: CATSDRDRGSGSTDTQYF. DNA of the CDR3: TGTGCCACCAGTGACCGGGACAGGGGGTCGGGGAGCACAGATACGCAGTATTTT.

The chain is built from TRBV6-5 and TRBJ1-4; maybe TRBD1 (5 bases). Germline V gene lookup returns CDR1 MNHEY and CDR2 SVGAGI. This CDR3 spans 15 amino acids. V was pared by 5 bases and J by 10 bases, with 20 bases between. The CDR3 DNA follows: TGTGCCAGCAGTAGTCCCTGGGGCAAAGATGGAAAACTGTTTTTT. Protein: CASSSPWGKDGKLFF.

This clonotype was detected ten times or more. V and J are TRBV6-4 and TRBJ1-2, with D unresolved. Germline V gene lookup returns CDR1 MRHNA and CDR2 SNTAGT. Trimming took 3 bases from V and 5 from J, leaving 13 bases between them. CDR3 length: 14 amino acids. CDR3 sequence reads: CASSEGQEGYGYTF. CDR3 DNA: TGTGCCAGCAGTGAAGGGCAGGAAGGATATGGCTACACCTTC.

Many counts were recorded for this clonotype. V gene TRBV7-7 combines with J gene TRBJ2-5, with a possible D match to TRBD1 (7 bases). V lost 4 bases to trimming and J lost 2 bases, with 14 bases between them. Germline V gene data show CDR1 as SSHAT and CDR2 as FNYEAQ (reference sequence). This CDR3 has 15 residues. For the CDR3, the DNA is TGTGCCAGCAGCTCAGGGAGGACAGGTCAAGAGACCCAGTACTTC. Its translation is CASSSGRTGQETQYF.

This clonotype turned up a few times. The V call is TRBV4-2, the J call TRBJ2-7, with 10 bases lining up with TRBD1. CDR1 and CDR2 (germline): LGHNA, YNFKEQ. This CDR3 contains 15 residues. V gave up 3 bases and J gave up 5 bases; unmatched junction bases: 7. The CDR3 is CASSQGTGEINEQYF. The DNA of the CDR3 is TGTGCCAGCAGCCAGGGGACAGGGGAAATCAACGAGCAGTACTTC.

The gene calls are TRBV6-5 and TRBJ1-1; 7 bases fit TRBD1. This CDR3 region has 17 residues. Germline V gives CDR1 MNHEY, CDR2 SVGAGI. J was trimmed by 2 bases and V by 6 bases; bases with no gene match: 15. CDR3 nucleotides: TGTGCCAGCAGCCCCAAGCGCCGACAGGGACCAAACACTGAAGCTTTCTTT. Amino acids: CASSPKRRQGPNTEAFF.

The chain employs TRBV5-1 and TRBJ2-2, with 10 bases fitting TRBD2. The CDR3 runs to 16 residues. Germline loops: CDR1 SGHRS, CDR2 YFSETQ. After removal of 2 bases from V and 3 bases from J, the junction contained 4 bases not matched to a gene. The CDR3: CASSLSSGRHTGELFF. The DNA of the CDR3 is TGCGCCAGCAGCTTAAGTAGCGGGAGGCACACCGGGGAGCTGTTTTTT.

The chain is built from TRBV29-1 and TRBJ1-1; perhaps TRBD1 as D (5 bases). Germline CDR1 and CDR2: SQVTM and ANQGSEA. V was pared by 3 bases and J by 5 bases, with 10 bases between. The CDR3 length is 12 residues. The CDR3 region has the DNA TGCAGCGTTGACAGGGCGGGTACTGAAGCTTTCTTT. Protein product: CSVDRAGTEAFF.

As to this clonotype: The conserved phenylalanine or tryptophan is not found at the CDR3 terminus, so this likely reflects a read error. The rearrangement links TRBV7-2 to TRBJ2-3, with TRBD2 matching over 7 bases. Germline V gene data show CDR1 as SGHTA and CDR2 as FQGNSA. This CDR3 comprises 15 residues. J gave up 5 bases and V 1 base, and 6 bases lay outside the gene matches. The CDR3 is CASSLGAGRGDTQYL. CDR3 DNA sequence: TGTGCCAGCAGCTTAGGAGCGGGGCGAGGAGATACGCAGTATCTT.

In its sample, this clonotype was seen once. The V and J genes are TRBV6-5 and TRBJ1-5; D might be TRBD1 (5 bases). This CDR3 has 17 amino acids. Germline CDR1 is MNHEY and CDR2 is SVGAGI. Between the trimmed V and J ends, which lost 5 bases and 0 bases, there was a span of 17 bases. In nucleotides, the CDR3 is TGTGCCAGCAGTCGCGCACCCAACAGGTATAGCAATCAGCCCCAGCATTTT. Residues: CASSRAPNRYSNQPQHF.

This rearrangement joins TRBV7-2 to TRBJ2-3; TRBD2 agrees at 9 bases. V lost 4 bases to trimming and J lost 2 bases; unmatched junction nucleotides: 7. The CDR3 runs 16 residues. Looked up from germline, CDR1 is SGHTA and CDR2 is FQGNSA. This CDR3 reads CASSSLAGVVTDTQYF. In nucleotides, the CDR3 is TGTGCCAGCAGCTCCTTAGCGGGAGTTGTCACAGATACGCAGTATTTT.

The chain recombines TRBV6-5 with TRBJ2-3, with D possibly matching TRBD1 (6 bases). V was cut by 1 base and J by 2 bases, with 10 bases left in between. CDR1 is MNHEY, CDR2 SVGAGI, per germline. The CDR3 spans 15 residues. This chain's CDR3 is CASSYYTGITDTQYF. The CDR3 DNA reads as TGTGCCAGCAGTTACTATACAGGGATCACAGATACGCAGTATTTT.

This clonotype appeared a few times. The chain carries TRBV24-1 and TRBJ2-3, with 11 bases that match TRBD1. The germline V gene has CDR1 KGHDR and CDR2 SFDVKD. J gave up 4 bases and V 4 bases, and 15 bases lay outside the gene matches. This CDR3 comprises 19 residues. In DNA form, the CDR3 reads TGTGCCACCAGTGACCCTTCAGGTTCTCCGGGACAGGGGGCAGATACGCAGTATTTT. It translates to CATSDPSGSPGQGADTQYF.

This clonotype showed up just a few times. V usage is TRBV27 and J usage is TRBJ1-2; no firm D call. CDR3 length: 15 residues. V was trimmed by 4 bases and J by 1 base, leaving 13 bases between them. CDR1 and CDR2 from the germline V gene are MNHEY and SMNVEV (reference sequence). CDR3 in amino acids: CASSSMAGLNYGYTF. In DNA, the CDR3 is TGTGCCAGCAGTTCCATGGCGGGCCTTAACTATGGCTACACCTTC.

Many counts were recorded for this clonotype. V gene TRBV18 combines with J gene TRBJ1-2, with D possibly TRBD1 on 5 matching bases. The V gene's germline CDR1 is KGHSH and CDR2 LQKENI. Trimming pared 3 bases from V and 4 bases from J, leaving 12 bases between. The CDR3 contains 14 residues. The CDR3 sequence: CASSPGHQGYGYTF. Here the CDR3 DNA reads TGTGCCAGCTCACCGGGTCACCAGGGCTATGGCTACACCTTC.

This clonotype was recorded a few times. The genes are TRBV5-6 and TRBJ2-7; D remains ambiguous. CDR3 length equals 13 residues. V lost 5 bases and J lost 4, with 13 bases in between. Germline CDR1 SGHDT, CDR2 YYEEEE. CDR3 in DNA: TGTGCCAGCAGTCTACCCCCCTGGTACGAGCAGTACTTC. Protein product: CASSLPPWYEQYF.

In this sample, this clonotype turned up a few times. The gene calls are TRBV5-1 and TRBJ2-2; D possibly corresponds to TRBD2 (7 bases). The CDR3 is 19 amino acids. The V and J ends lost 3 bases and 2 bases respectively, with 23 bases between them. CDR1 SGHRS and CDR2 YFSETQ come from the germline V gene. Written as DNA, the CDR3 is TGCGCCAGCAGCTCCCTCCTCTTAGGGGGGGACCTAAACACCGGGGAGCTGTTTTTT. It encodes CASSSLLLGGDLNTGELFF.

This chain links TRBV5-4 with TRBJ1-1, with D maybe TRBD1 (6 bases). CDR1 is SGHNT, CDR2 YYREEE, per germline (reference sequence). Trimming removed 3 bases from V and 4 bases from J, with 13 bases in between. The CDR3 has 14 amino acids. The CDR3 sequence is CASSWGGQVTEAFF. In DNA form, the CDR3 reads TGTGCCAGCAGCTGGGGGGGGCAGGTCACTGAAGCTTTCTTT.

The V and J genes are TRBV2 and TRBJ2-3; D call uncertain. Trimming removed 7 bases from V and 2 bases from J, with 4 bases in between. Looked up from germline, CDR1 is SNHLY and CDR2 is FYNNEI. The CDR3 contains 11 residues. The CDR3 loop reads CASTFTDTQYF. For the CDR3, the DNA is TGTGCCAGCACGTTCACAGATACGCAGTATTTT.